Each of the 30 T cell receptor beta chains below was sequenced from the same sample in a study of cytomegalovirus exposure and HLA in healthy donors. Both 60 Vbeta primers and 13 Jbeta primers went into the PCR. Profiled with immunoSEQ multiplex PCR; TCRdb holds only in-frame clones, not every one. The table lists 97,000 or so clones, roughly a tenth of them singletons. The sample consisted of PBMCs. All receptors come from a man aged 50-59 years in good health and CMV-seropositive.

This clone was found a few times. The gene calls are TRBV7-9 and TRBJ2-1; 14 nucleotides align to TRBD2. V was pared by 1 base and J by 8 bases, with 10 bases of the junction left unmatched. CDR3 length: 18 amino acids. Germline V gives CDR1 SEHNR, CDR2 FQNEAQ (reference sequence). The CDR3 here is CASSLGQLGLAGVYEQFF. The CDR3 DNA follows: TGTGCCAGCAGCTTAGGGCAGTTGGGACTAGCGGGAGTCTATGAGCAGTTCTTC.

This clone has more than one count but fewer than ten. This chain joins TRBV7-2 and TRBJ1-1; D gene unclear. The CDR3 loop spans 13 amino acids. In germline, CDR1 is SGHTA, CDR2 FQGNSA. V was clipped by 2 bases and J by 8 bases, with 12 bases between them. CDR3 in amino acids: CASSLLRGNEAFF. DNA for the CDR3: TGTGCCAGCAGCTTATTACGAGGGAACGAAGCTTTCTTT.

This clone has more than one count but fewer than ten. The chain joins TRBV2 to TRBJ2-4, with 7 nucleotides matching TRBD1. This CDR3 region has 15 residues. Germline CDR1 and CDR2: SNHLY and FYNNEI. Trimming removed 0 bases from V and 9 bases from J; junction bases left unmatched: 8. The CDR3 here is CASSEAGGQVGIQYF. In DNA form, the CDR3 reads TGTGCCAGCAGTGAAGCAGGAGGACAGGTTGGCATTCAGTACTTC. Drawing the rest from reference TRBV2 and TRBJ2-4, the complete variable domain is EPEVTQTPSHQVTQMGQEVILRCVPISNHLYFYWYRQILGQKVEFLVSFYNNEISEKSEIFDDQFSVERPDGSNFTLKIRSTKLEDSAMYFCASSEAGGQVGIQYFGAGTRLSVL.

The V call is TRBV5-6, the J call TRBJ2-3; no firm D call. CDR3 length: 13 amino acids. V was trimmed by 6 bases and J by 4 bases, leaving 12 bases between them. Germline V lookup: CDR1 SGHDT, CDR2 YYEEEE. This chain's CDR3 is CASNEKAADTQYF. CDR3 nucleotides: TGTGCCAGCAACGAGAAGGCGGCAGATACGCAGTATTTT. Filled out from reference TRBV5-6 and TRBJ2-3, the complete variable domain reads DAGVTQSPTHLIKTRGQQVTLRCSPKSGHDTVSWYQQALGQGPQFIFQYYEEEERQRGNFPDRFSGHQFPNYSSELNVNALLLGDSALYLCASNEKAADTQYFGPGTRLTVL.

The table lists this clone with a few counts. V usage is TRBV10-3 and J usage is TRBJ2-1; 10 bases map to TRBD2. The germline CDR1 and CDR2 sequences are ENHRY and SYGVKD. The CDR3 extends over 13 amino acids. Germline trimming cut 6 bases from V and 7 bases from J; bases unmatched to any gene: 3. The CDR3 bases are TGTGCCATCAGAGCGGGAGGGGGGAATGAGCAGTTCTTC. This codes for CAIRAGGGNEQFF.

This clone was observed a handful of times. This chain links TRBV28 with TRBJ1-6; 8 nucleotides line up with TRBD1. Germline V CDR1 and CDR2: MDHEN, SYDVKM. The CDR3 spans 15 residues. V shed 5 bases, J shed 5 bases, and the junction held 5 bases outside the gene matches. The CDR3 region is CASSRMDRDNSPLHF. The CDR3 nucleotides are TGTGCCAGCAGTCGTATGGACAGGGATAATTCACCCCTCCACTTT.

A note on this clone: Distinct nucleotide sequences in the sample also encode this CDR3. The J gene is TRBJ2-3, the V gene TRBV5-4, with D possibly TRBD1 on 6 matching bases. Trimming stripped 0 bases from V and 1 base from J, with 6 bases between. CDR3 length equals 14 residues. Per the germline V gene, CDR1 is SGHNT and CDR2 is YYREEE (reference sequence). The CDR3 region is CASSLGGRTDTQYF. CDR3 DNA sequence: TGTGCCAGCAGCTTGGGGGGGCGCACAGATACGCAGTATTTT. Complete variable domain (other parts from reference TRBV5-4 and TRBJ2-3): ETGVTQSPTHLIKTRGQQVTLRCSSQSGHNTVSWYQQALGQGPQFIFQYYREEENGRGNFPPRFSGLQFPNYSSELNVNALELDDSALYLCASSLGGRTDTQYFGPGTRLTVL.

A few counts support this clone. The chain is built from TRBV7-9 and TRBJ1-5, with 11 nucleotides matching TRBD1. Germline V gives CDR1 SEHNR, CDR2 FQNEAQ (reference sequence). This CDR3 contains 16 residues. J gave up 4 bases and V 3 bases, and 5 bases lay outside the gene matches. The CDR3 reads CASSFSGTGGNQPQHF. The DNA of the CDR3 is TGTGCCAGCAGCTTCTCCGGGACAGGGGGTAATCAGCCCCAGCATTTT.

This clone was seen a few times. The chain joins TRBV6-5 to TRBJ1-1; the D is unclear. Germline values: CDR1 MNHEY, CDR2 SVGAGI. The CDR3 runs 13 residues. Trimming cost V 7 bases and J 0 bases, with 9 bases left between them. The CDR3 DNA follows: TGTGCCAGCACTTGGGCCGTGAACACTGAAGCTTTCTTT. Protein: CASTWAVNTEAFF.

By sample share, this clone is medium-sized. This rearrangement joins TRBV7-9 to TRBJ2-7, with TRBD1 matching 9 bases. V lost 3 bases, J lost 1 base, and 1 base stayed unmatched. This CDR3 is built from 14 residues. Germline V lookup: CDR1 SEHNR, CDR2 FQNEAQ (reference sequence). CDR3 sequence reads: CASSLTGGSYEQYF. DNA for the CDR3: TGTGCCAGCAGCTTGACAGGGGGGTCCTACGAGCAGTACTTC.

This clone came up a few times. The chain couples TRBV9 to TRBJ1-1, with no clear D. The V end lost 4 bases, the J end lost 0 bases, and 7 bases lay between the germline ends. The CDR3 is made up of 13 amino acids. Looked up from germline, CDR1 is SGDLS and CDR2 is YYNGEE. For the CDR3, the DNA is TGTGCCAGCAGCTTCCTTATGAACACTGAAGCTTTCTTT. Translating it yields CASSFLMNTEAFF.

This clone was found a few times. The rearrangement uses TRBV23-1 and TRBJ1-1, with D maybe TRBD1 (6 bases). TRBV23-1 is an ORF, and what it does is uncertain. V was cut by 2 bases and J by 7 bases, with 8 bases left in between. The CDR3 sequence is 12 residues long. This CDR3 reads CASSQPDSEAFF. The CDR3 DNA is TGCGCCAGCAGTCAACCGGACAGTGAAGCTTTCTTT.

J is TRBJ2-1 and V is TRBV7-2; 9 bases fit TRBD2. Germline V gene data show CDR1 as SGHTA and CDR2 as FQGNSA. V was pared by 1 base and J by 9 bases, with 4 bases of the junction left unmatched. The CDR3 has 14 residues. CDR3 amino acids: CASSLEGGRGEQFF. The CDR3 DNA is TGTGCCAGCAGCTTAGAGGGCGGGAGGGGTGAGCAGTTCTTC.

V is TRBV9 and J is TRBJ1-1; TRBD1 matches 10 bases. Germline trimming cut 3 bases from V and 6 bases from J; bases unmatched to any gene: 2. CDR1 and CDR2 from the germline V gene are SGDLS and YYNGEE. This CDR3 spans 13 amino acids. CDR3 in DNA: TGTGCCAGCAGCGCAGGACAGGGGGCTGAAGCTTTCTTT. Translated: CASSAGQGAEAFF.

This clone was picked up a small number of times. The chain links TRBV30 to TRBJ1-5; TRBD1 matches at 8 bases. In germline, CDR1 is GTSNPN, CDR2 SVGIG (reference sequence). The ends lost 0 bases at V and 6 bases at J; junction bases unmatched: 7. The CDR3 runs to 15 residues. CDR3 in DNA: TGTGCCTGGAGTGTGGGACAGGACACATTTCAGCCCCAGCATTTT. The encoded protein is CAWSVGQDTFQPQHF.

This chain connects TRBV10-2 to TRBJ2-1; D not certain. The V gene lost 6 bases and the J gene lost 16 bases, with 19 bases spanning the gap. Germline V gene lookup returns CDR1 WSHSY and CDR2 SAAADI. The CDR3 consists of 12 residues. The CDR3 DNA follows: TGCGCCAGCAGCCCGACGGGTCCTTTTTTCTTCTTC. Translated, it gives CASSPTGPFFFF.

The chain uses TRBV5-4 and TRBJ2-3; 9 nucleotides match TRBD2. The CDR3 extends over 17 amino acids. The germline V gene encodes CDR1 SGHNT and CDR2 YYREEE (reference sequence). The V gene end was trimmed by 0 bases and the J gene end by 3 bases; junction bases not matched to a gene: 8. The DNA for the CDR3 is TGTGCCAGCAGCTTGGCGGCGGGAGGGAGGAGGACAGATACGCAGTATTTT. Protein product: CASSLAAGGRRTDTQYF.

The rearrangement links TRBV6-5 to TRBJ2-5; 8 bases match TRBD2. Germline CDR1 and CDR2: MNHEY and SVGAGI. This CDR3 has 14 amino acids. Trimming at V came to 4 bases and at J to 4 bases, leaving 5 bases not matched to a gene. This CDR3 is CASSLGRGGETQYF. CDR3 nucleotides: TGTGCCAGCAGTTTAGGACGGGGGGGAGAGACCCAGTACTTC.

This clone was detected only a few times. CDR3 DNA: TGCGCCAGCAGCCAAGGAAGGCTAGATGGGGAGACCCAGTACTTC. Its translation is CASSQGRLDGETQYF. This chain links TRBV4-3 with TRBJ2-5; no reliable D call. Per germline, CDR1 LGHNA and CDR2 YSLEER. Trimming removed 1 base from V and 5 bases from J, with 14 bases in between. The CDR3 loop spans 15 amino acids.

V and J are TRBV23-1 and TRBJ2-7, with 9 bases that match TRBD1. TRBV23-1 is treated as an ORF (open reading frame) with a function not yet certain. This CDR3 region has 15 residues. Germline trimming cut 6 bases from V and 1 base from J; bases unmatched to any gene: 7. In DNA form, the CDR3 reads TGCGCCAGCAGCCTACCGGGACAGGGATCCTACGAGCAGTACTTC. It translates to CASSLPGQGSYEQYF.

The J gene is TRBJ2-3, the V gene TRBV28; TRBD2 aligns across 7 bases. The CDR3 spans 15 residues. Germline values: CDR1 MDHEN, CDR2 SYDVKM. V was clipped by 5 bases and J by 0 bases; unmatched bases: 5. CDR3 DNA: TGTGCCAGCAGTCAGAGGACTAGTAGCACAGATACGCAGTATTTT. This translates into CASSQRTSSTDTQYF.

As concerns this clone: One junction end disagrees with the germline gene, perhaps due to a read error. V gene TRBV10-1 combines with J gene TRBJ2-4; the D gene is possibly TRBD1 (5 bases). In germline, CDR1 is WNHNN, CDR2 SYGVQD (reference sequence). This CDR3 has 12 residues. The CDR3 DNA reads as TGCGCCAGCAGTGAGTCGAGGACACCCGGCCACTTC. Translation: CASSESRTPGHF.

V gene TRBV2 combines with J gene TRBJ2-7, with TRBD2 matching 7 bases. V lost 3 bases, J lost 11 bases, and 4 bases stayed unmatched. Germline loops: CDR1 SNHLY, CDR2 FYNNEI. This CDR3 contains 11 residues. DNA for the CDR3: TGTGCCAGCAGTGATCGTGGGAGGGAGTACTTC. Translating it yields CASSDRGREYF.

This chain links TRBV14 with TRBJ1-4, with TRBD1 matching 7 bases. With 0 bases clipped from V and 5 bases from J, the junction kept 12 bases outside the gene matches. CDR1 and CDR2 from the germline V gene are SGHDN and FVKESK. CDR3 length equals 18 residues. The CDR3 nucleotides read TGTGCCAGCAGCCAAGATACGGCAGGGGGTAAAATCAATGAAAAACTGTTTTTT. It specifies CASSQDTAGGKINEKLFF.

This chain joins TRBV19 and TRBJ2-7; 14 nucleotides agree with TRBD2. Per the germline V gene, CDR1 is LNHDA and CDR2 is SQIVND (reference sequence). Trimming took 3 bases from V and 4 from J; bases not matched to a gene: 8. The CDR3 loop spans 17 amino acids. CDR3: CASSIRGLAGDDYEQYF. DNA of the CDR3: TGTGCCAGTAGTATTAGGGGACTAGCGGGAGATGATTACGAGCAGTACTTC. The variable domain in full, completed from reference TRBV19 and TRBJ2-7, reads DGGITQSPKYLFRKEGQNVTLSCEQNLNHDAMYWYRQDPGQGLRLIYYSQIVNDFQKGDIAEGYSVSREKKESFPLTVTSAQKNPTAFYLCASSIRGLAGDDYEQYFGPGTRLTVT.

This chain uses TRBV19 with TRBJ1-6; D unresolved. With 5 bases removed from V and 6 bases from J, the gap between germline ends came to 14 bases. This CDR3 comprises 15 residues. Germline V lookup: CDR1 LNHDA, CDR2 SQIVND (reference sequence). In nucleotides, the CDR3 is TGTGCCAGTAGTCCTTTATCCCGGGGTAATTCACCCCTCCACTTT. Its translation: CASSPLSRGNSPLHF.

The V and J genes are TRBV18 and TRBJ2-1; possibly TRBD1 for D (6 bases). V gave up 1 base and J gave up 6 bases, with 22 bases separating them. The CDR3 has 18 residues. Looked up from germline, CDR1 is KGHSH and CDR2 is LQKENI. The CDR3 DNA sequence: TGTGCCAGCTCACCACTAATTGCCGGGACAACGAAGCTCAATGAGCAGTTCTTC. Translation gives CASSPLIAGTTKLNEQFF.

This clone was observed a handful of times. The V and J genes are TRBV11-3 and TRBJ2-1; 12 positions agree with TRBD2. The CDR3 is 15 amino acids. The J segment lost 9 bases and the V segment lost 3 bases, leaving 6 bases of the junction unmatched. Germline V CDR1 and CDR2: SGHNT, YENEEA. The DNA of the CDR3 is TGTGCCAGCAGCTTTAGACTAGCGGGAGTTTGTGAGCAGTTCTTC. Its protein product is CASSFRLAGVCEQFF.

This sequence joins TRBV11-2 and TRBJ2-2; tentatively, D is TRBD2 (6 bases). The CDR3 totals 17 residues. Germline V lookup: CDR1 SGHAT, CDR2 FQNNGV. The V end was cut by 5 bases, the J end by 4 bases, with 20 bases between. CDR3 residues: CASSAHTRLGGTGELFF. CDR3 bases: TGTGCCAGCAGCGCCCACACTAGACTCGGGGGCACCGGGGAGCTGTTTTTT.

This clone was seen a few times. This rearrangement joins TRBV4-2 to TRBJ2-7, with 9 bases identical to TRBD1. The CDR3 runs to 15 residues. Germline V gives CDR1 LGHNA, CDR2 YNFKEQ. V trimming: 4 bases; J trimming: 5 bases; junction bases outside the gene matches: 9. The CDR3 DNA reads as TGTGCCAGCAGCCGCGGGACAGGGAATTCCGACGAGCAGTACTTC. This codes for CASSRGTGNSDEQYF.